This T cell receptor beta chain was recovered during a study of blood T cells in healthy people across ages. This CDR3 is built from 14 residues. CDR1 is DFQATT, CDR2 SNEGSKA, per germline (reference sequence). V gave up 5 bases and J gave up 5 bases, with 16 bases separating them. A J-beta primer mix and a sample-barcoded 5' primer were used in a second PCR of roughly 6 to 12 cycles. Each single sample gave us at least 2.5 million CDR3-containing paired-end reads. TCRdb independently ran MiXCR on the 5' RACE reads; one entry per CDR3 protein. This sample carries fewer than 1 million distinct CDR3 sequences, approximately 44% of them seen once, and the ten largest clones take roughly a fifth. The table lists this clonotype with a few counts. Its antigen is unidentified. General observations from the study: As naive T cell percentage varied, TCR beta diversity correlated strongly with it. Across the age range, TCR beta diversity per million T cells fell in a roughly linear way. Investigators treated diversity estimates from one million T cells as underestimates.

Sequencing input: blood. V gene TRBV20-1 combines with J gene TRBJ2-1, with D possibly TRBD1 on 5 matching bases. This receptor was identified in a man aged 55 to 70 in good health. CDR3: CSAPDEGVHNEQFF. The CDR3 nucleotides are TGCAGTGCTCCGGACGAAGGGGTTCACAATGAGCAGTTCTTC.